This entry is about one TCR beta chain. This clone was seen once. Its antigen is still unknown. Base quality data are lacking; no much larger clone is found one base away. The data were obtained in a study of Tregs in tolerant kidney transplant recipients (dated by TCRdb to between 2017 and 2020). Regarding the study in general: The study applied TCRbeta sequencing to find donor-specific regulatory T cells before combined kidney and bone marrow transplantation and then followed those same cells after transplant.

Transplants used related donors with nonmyeloablative bone marrow transplantation; mixed chimerism was transient in the human trials. Thawed PBMCs were FACS-sorted into unstimulated Tregs (CD4+CD25+CD127-), CD4+ non-Tregs (CD4+CD25-), CD4 cells and CD8 cells. The patients were a few recipients of combined kidney and bone marrow transplants from the ITN036ST trial, and samples were available only for these trial subjects. Healthy control blood was processed to PBMCs with a Ficoll density gradient and then cryopreserved, whereas patient PBMCs were collected both before and after transplant. Broad study findings and their caveats: Because only a small number of patients were included, the study had limitations, and the results will need to be validated in larger populations as well as under other immunosuppression protocols. The most biologically relevant and donor-specific TCRbeta repertoire appeared to be identified by expanding Tregs with activated donor B cells. Biological reproducibility was not directly addressed, though technical replication error appeared minimal. In tolerant patients, donor-specific Tregs expanded more than Tregs overall, which suggests antigen-driven rather than nonspecific expansion. Because the PCR primers were changed over time for some patients, nucleotide-level comparison could not be performed across the samples from those patients.

For TCRbeta CDR3 sequencing, genomic DNA from the sorted cells was extracted using the QIAGEN DNeasy Blood and Tissue Kit. High-throughput TCRbeta CDR3 sequencing, which included PCR amplification with bias correction and internal controls, was done commercially through immunoSEQ. On the authors' methods: Unique productive TCRbeta sequences were defined by CDR3 nucleotide sequence when primers matched and otherwise by CDR3 amino acid sequence together with Vbeta and Jbeta genes. To correct sorting error, sequences shared between sorted populations at a frequency ratio of 2:1 or less were removed; the rest were assigned to the higher population. Sequences were defined as donor-reactive when expanded at least 5-fold in CFSE-low cells versus unstimulated cells and present at a frequency of at least 0.01% in CFSE-low cells. Jensen-Shannon divergence, calculated on the top 100 TCRbeta sequences ranked by frequency, was used to quantify repertoire divergence. When a sample had multiple sequencing runs, each run was corrected for sorting error separately and the runs were then pooled. TCRdb's version of the immuneACCESS table is confined to in-frame rearrangements and falls short of the full clone set. An unresolved V gene accounts for under half of the shortfall where checked; the remainder is of unknown origin. V and J calls and clone size follow that table, whereas D and trimming were derived from the DNA. Recorded for this sample are approximately 82,000 clones; approximately 94% of them occurred a single time. About 1.5% of the sample is held by the ten biggest clonotypes.

The starting material was CD4+ T cells from blood (PBMCs), obtained 12 months after the transplant. This clonotype originated in a human patient who received a combined kidney and bone marrow transplant. After a transplant, some of the T cells may come from the graft donor.

At the DNA level, the sequence is TGTGCCAGCAGCTCCAGGGGCCGCAATCAGCCCCAGCATTTT. This gives the protein CASSSRGRNQPQHF. The chain was built from TRBV7-2 and TRBJ1-5; TRBD1 is a possible D gene, resting on 6 matching bases. CDR1 SGHTA and CDR2 FQGNSA are derived from the germline V gene. Its CDR3 holds 14 amino acids, cysteine through phenylalanine. Only CDR3 DNA remains: 42 bases, in frame from the first base. V lost 4 bases and J lost 2 bases; the stretch between them is 9 bases long.